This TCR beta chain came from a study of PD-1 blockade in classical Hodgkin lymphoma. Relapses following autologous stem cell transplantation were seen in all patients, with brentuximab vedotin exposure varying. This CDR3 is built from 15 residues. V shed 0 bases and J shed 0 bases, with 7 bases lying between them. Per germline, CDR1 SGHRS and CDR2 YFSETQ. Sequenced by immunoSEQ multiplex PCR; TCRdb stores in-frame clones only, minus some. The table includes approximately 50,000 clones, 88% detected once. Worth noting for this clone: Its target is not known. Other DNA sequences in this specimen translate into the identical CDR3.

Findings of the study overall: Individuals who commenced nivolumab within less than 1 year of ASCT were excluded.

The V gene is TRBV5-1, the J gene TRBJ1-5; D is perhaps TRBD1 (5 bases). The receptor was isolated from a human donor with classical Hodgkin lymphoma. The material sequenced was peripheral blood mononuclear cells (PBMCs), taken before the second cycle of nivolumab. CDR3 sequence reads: CASSLDQGSNQPQHF. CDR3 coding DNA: TGCGCCAGCAGCTTGGACCAGGGTAGCAATCAGCCCCAGCATTTT.